The 4 T cell receptor beta chains listed next were all sequenced from one sample in a study of blood T cell repertoires in COVID-19. Some clones are missing from TCRdb's copy, which holds only in-frame ones; the method was immunoSEQ multiplex PCR. The sample lists tens of thousands of clones, around four fifths occurring once. Material for sequencing was peripheral blood. The receptors originated from a man aged 50 to 60 with acute or convalescent COVID-19.

V usage is TRBV4-3 and J usage is TRBJ2-7, with 8 bases identical to TRBD2. The CDR3 sequence is 14 residues long. CDR1 and CDR2 from the germline V gene are LGHNA and YSLEER. V was pared by 1 base and J by 5 bases, with 4 bases of the junction left unmatched. CDR3 amino acids: CASSQGRTSNEQYF. The CDR3 DNA is TGCGCCAGCAGCCAAGGGCGGACTAGCAACGAGCAGTACTTC.

The chain is built from TRBV5-6 and TRBJ1-1; tentatively, D is TRBD1 (6 bases). Germline V gives CDR1 SGHDT, CDR2 YYEEEE. The V end was cut by 4 bases, the J end by 7 bases, with 11 bases between. The CDR3 length is 12 residues. The CDR3 nucleotides read TGTGCCAGCAGCAGAGACAGGTATGAAGCTTTCTTT. This encodes CASSRDRYEAFF.

This sequence joins TRBV2 and TRBJ2-2, with TRBD1 identical over 7 bases. V was pared by 6 bases and J by 0 bases, with 1 base of the junction left unmatched. The CDR3 spans 14 residues. From germline, CDR1 is SNHLY and CDR2 FYNNEI. DNA for the CDR3: TGTGCCAGCAGAGACAGGGCGAACACCGGGGAGCTGTTTTTT. This encodes CASRDRANTGELFF. Full variable domain (rest looked up from reference TRBV2 and TRBJ2-2): EPEVTQTPSHQVTQMGQEVILRCVPISNHLYFYWYRQILGQKVEFLVSFYNNEISEKSEIFDDQFSVERPDGSNFTLKIRSTKLEDSAMYFCASRDRANTGELFFGEGSRLTVL.

CDR3 protein: CASSPTGKREQYF. In DNA, the CDR3 is TGTGCCAGCAGTCCGACAGGGAAACGCGAGCAGTACTTC. The chain couples TRBV6-5 to TRBJ2-7; the match to TRBD1 covers 7 bases. CDR1 and CDR2 from the germline V gene are MNHEY and SVGAGI. This CDR3 contains 13 residues. V was clipped by 5 bases and J by 6 bases; unmatched bases: 7.